The 25 T cell receptor beta chains in this list originate from one sample, sequenced in a study of technical replicates of blood from a handful of donors. Method: immunoSEQ multiplex PCR; TCRdb's copy keeps in-frame clones and lacks some. The data show some 60,000 clones, roughly 89% seen once. Sequencing was done on a sample of PBMCs. The receptor set was obtained from a human donor in good health. Some clones in this sample may be carry-over from other donors' samples.

The chain uses TRBV30 and TRBJ2-7, with TRBD1 matching over 10 bases. This CDR3 region has 13 residues. Losses at the gene ends were 6 bases for V and 3 bases for J; bases not matched to a gene: 5. CDR1 GTSNPN and CDR2 SVGIG come from the germline V gene (reference sequence). The CDR3 region is CACGQGGLYEQYF. The CDR3 bases are TGTGCCTGTGGACAGGGGGGACTCTACGAGCAGTACTTC.

The chain couples TRBV4-3 to TRBJ2-3; D possibly corresponds to TRBD1 (6 bases). V lost 1 base, J lost 4 bases, and 9 bases lay in between. CDR1 is LGHNA and CDR2 is YSLEER in the germline V gene. This CDR3 contains 14 residues. As DNA, the CDR3 is TGCGCCAGCAGCCAAGGCAGGGGCCCAGATACGCAGTATTTT. Encoded protein: CASSQGRGPDTQYF.

The V gene is TRBV30, the J gene TRBJ2-7; D gene ambiguous. V was pared by 3 bases and J by 3 bases, with 9 bases between. The CDR3 contains 12 residues. Germline CDR1 reads GTSNPN; CDR2 reads SVGIG (reference sequence). The CDR3 loop reads CAWSHGYYEQYF. The CDR3, as DNA: TGTGCCTGGAGCCACGGGTACTACGAGCAGTACTTC. Full variable domain (outside the CDR3, taken from reference TRBV30 and TRBJ2-7): SQTIHQWPATLVQPVGSPLSLECTVEGTSNPNLYWYRQAAGRGLQLLFYSVGIGQISSEVPQNLSASRPQDRQFILSSKKLLLSDSGFYLCAWSHGYYEQYFGPGTRLTVT.

The chain joins TRBV7-8 to TRBJ1-5; TRBD1 agrees at 9 bases. Germline-derived CDR1 and CDR2 are SGHVS and FQNEAQ. With V trimmed by 4 bases and J by 1 base, 5 bases remained unmatched. The CDR3 totals 16 residues. Written as DNA, the CDR3 is TGTGCCAGCAGCTCCAACAGGGGGCCGAGCAATCAGCCCCAGCATTTT. This encodes CASSSNRGPSNQPQHF.

The V and J genes are TRBV7-9 and TRBJ2-1; the D gene is possibly TRBD1 (7 bases). V gave up 5 bases and J gave up 3 bases, with 23 bases separating them. The length of the CDR3 is 18 residues. Germline CDR1 SEHNR, CDR2 FQNEAQ (reference sequence). The CDR3 is CASSPRRGWDLDYNEQFF. For the CDR3, the DNA is TGTGCCAGCAGCCCCCGCAGGGGGTGGGACTTAGACTACAATGAGCAGTTCTTC.

The genes are TRBV11-3 and TRBJ2-1; TRBD2 matches 10 bases. Germline V gene data show CDR1 as SGHNT and CDR2 as YENEEA. With 5 bases clipped from V and 4 bases from J, the junction kept 8 bases outside the gene matches. CDR3 length equals 16 residues. CDR3 DNA sequence: TGTGCCAGCAGCCAAACTAGCGGGGCACCTTACAATGAGCAGTTCTTC. It specifies CASSQTSGAPYNEQFF. Combining the CDR3 with reference TRBV11-3 and TRBJ2-1 gives the whole variable domain EAGVVQSPRYKIIEKKQPVAFWCNPISGHNTLYWYLQNLGQGPELLIRYENEEAVDDSQLPKDRFSAERLKGVDSTLKIQPAELGDSAVYLCASSQTSGAPYNEQFFGPGTRLTVL.

This chain links TRBV7-8 with TRBJ2-5; D unclear. Germline CDR1 SGHVS, CDR2 FQNEAQ. V was clipped by 1 base and J by 5 bases, with 8 bases between them. The CDR3 is 13 residues long. CDR3 residues: CASSLGEAETQYF. The CDR3 coding sequence is TGTGCCAGCAGCTTAGGAGAGGCTGAGACCCAGTACTTC.

The rearrangement links TRBV19 to TRBJ2-1; 7 bases fit TRBD1. The CDR3 is 15 amino acids. CDR1 is LNHDA, CDR2 SQIVND, per germline (reference sequence). V lost 7 bases and J lost 0; bases outside the gene matches: 6. The CDR3 spells CASMTDRSSYNEQFF. The DNA of the CDR3 is TGTGCCAGTATGACGGACAGGAGCTCCTACAATGAGCAGTTCTTC.

CDR3 protein: CATSSRSGGNQPQHF. The CDR3 DNA reads as TGTGCCACCAGCAGCCGATCAGGGGGGAATCAGCCCCAGCATTTT. This sequence joins TRBV15 and TRBJ1-5; 7 nucleotides agree with TRBD1. The germline V gene encodes CDR1 LNHNV and CDR2 YYDKDF (reference sequence). The J segment lost 4 bases and the V segment lost 3 bases, leaving 6 bases of the junction unmatched. This CDR3 is 15 amino acids long. Full variable domain (outside the CDR3, taken from reference TRBV15 and TRBJ1-5): DAMVIQNPRYQVTQFGKPVTLSCSQTLNHNVMYWYQQKSSQAPKLLFHYYDKDFNNEADTPDNFQSRRPNTSFCFLDIRSPGLGDTAMYLCATSSRSGGNQPQHFGDGTRLSIL.

This rearrangement joins TRBV7-2 to TRBJ2-7, with 13 bases matching TRBD2. Germline V gene sequence: CDR1 SGHTA, CDR2 FQGNSA. This CDR3 region has 18 residues. V lost 4 bases, J lost 6 bases, and 15 bases stayed unmatched. The CDR3 region is CASSSRAGTSGTPSEQYF. As DNA, the CDR3 is TGTGCCAGCAGCTCGAGGGCCGGGACTAGCGGGACCCCCTCCGAGCAGTACTTC.

The chain links TRBV7-8 to TRBJ2-7; tentatively, D is TRBD2 (5 bases). This CDR3 spans 12 amino acids. V lost 5 bases and J 3 bases, leaving 8 bases between the germline ends. Per germline, CDR1 SGHVS and CDR2 FQNEAQ. This CDR3 reads CASSPRDYEQYF. The CDR3 bases are TGTGCCAGCAGCCCCCGGGACTACGAGCAGTACTTC.

This chain uses TRBV7-2 with TRBJ2-5; possibly TRBD2 for D (5 bases). Trimming took off 1 base at V and 5 bases at J, with 8 bases between the two ends. CDR3 size: 13 residues. From germline, CDR1 is SGHTA and CDR2 FQGNSA. CDR3: CASSLEGGETQYF. CDR3 nucleotides: TGTGCCAGCAGCTTAGAAGGCGGGGAGACCCAGTACTTC.

The rearrangement joins TRBV19 to TRBJ2-7; D call uncertain. This CDR3 has 15 residues. Germline values: CDR1 LNHDA, CDR2 SQIVND (reference sequence). The germline V and J ends were trimmed by 1 base and 2 bases, with 12 bases remaining between them. The CDR3 loop reads CASSIGGLNPYEQYF. CDR3 DNA sequence: TGTGCCAGTAGTATAGGCGGATTAAACCCCTACGAGCAGTACTTC.

This clone was observed a few times. The chain employs TRBV5-1 and TRBJ1-1; 8 bases map to TRBD1. CDR3 size: 14 residues. The V gene's germline CDR1 is SGHRS and CDR2 YFSETQ. After removal of 3 bases from V and 1 base from J, the junction contained 2 bases not matched to a gene. The CDR3 bases are TGCGCCAGCAGCTCTGGGACAGGGAACACTGAAGCTTTCTTT. Its translation: CASSSGTGNTEAFF.

This chain connects TRBV18 to TRBJ2-1, with TRBD1 as a possible D gene (5 bases). V lost 2 bases to trimming and J lost 2 bases, with 10 bases between them. The CDR3 sequence is 15 residues long. In germline, CDR1 is KGHSH, CDR2 LQKENI. The CDR3 protein is CASSPGADTYNEQFF. The CDR3 nucleotides are TGTGCCAGCTCACCAGGGGCAGATACCTACAATGAGCAGTTCTTC.

The chain links TRBV2 to TRBJ1-4, with D tentatively TRBD1 (5 bases). Germline CDR1 is SNHLY and CDR2 is FYNNEI. This CDR3 contains 12 residues. V dropped 7 bases and J dropped 11 bases, with 14 bases sitting between them. CDR3 region: CASTSGGVKLFF. CDR3 DNA sequence: TGTGCCAGCACGTCGGGGGGGGTGAAACTGTTTTTT.

This clone was detected only a few times. The chain joins TRBV21-1 to TRBJ1-5; the table's D call, TRBD1, was not checked against the DNA. TRBV21-1 is deemed a pseudogene. The CDR3 consists of 13 residues. The DNA of the CDR3 is TGTGCCAGCAGCAATAATGGACAGTGGCCCCAGCATTTT. It codes for CASSNNGQWPQHF.

This sequence joins TRBV10-3 and TRBJ2-1, with D possibly being TRBD1 (5 bases). V lost 6 bases and J lost 6, with 18 bases in between. This CDR3 has 15 residues. Per germline, CDR1 ENHRY and CDR2 SYGVKD. The CDR3 spells CAISATGQSANEQFF. In DNA, the CDR3 is TGTGCCATCAGCGCAACAGGCCAGAGCGCCAATGAGCAGTTCTTC.

The table lists this clone with a few counts. The rearrangement links TRBV2 to TRBJ1-2; unclear D gene. Germline CDR1 and CDR2: SNHLY and FYNNEI. V lost 6 bases and J 6 bases, leaving 14 bases between the germline ends. The CDR3 totals 13 residues. CDR3 region: CASRTRSADGYTF. As DNA, the CDR3 is TGTGCCAGCAGGACTAGGTCGGCAGATGGCTACACCTTC.

The chain links TRBV6-5 to TRBJ1-4; tentative D call: TRBD1 (5 bases). The CDR3 runs to 14 residues. Germline CDR1 MNHEY, CDR2 SVGAGI. Deletions cut 6 bases from V and 10 bases from J, with 18 bases between. The chain's CDR3 is CASRKEGPVTKLFF. The CDR3 DNA reads TGTGCCAGCAGGAAGGAGGGGCCAGTTACAAAACTGTTTTTT.

This sequence joins TRBV5-1 and TRBJ2-5, with 10 bases fitting TRBD1. This CDR3 has 14 amino acids. Unmatched junction bases numbered 2, after V lost 4 bases and J lost 2 bases. Looked up from germline, CDR1 is SGHRS and CDR2 is YFSETQ. The CDR3 sequence is CASSTGQGQETQYF. The CDR3 DNA reads TGCGCCAGCAGCACGGGACAGGGGCAAGAGACCCAGTACTTC. The complete variable domain, with remaining parts taken from reference TRBV5-1 and TRBJ2-5, reads KAGVTQTPRYLIKTRGQQVTLSCSPISGHRSVSWYQQTPGQGLQFLFEYFSETQRNKGNFPGRFSGRQFSNSRSEMNVSTLELGDSALYLCASSTGQGQETQYFGPGTRLLVL.

The chain has TRBV7-6 and TRBJ2-2; D call uncertain. This CDR3 is built from 16 residues. In germline, CDR1 is SGHVS, CDR2 FNYEAQ. Deletions cut 2 bases from V and 2 bases from J, with 12 bases between. The CDR3 reads CASSLLPSANTGELFF. CDR3 in DNA: TGTGCCAGCAGCTTATTACCGAGCGCAAACACCGGGGAGCTGTTTTTT.

This clone was seen ten or more times. The chain combines TRBV2 with TRBJ2-3; D is undetermined. The length of the CDR3 is 12 residues. The V gene lost 6 bases and the J gene lost 4 bases, with 8 bases spanning the gap. In germline, CDR1 is SNHLY, CDR2 FYNNEI. The CDR3 nucleotides are TGTGCCAGCAGCGCGCCCGCAGATACGCAGTATTTT. Translating it yields CASSAPADTQYF.

The chain is built from TRBV5-8 and TRBJ2-5; TRBD2 agrees at 14 bases. V lost 3 bases, J lost 2 bases, and 6 bases stayed unmatched. Germline V gene sequence: CDR1 SGHTS, CDR2 YDEGEE. This CDR3 comprises 17 residues. The CDR3 loop reads CASSSGTSGSGQETQYF. As DNA, the CDR3 is TGTGCCAGCAGCTCGGGGACTAGCGGGAGTGGTCAAGAGACCCAGTACTTC.

This clone came up once. One junction end disagrees with the germline gene, perhaps due to a read error. This chain uses TRBV6-6 with TRBJ2-7, with 12 bases identical to TRBD2. From germline, CDR1 is MNHNY and CDR2 SVGAGI (reference sequence). CDR3 length equals 16 residues. CDR3 protein: CASSYYPLAGGAGGNF. The CDR3 nucleotides read TGTGCCAGCAGTTACTACCCGCTAGCGGGGGGGGCAGGAGGGAACTTC.